This entry lists 2 T cell receptor beta chains sequenced from one sample in a study of metastatic and nonmetastatic thyroid tumors. TCRdb re-analyzed the PCR reads through MiXCR. Here the sample spans some 28,000 clones, roughly 20% being singletons. All patients were untreated before thyroid surgery. Source material: blood. Receptors were obtained from a female donor with papillary thyroid cancer or a benign thyroid nodule (not recorded which). Some clones in this sample may be carry-over from other donors' samples.

This clone was counted many times. An end of the junction differs from the germline gene, which may be a read error. This rearrangement joins TRBV12-3 or TRBV12-4 to TRBJ1-3; 7 nucleotides match TRBD1. The CDR3 has 16 amino acids. The CDR3 reads CACRQGSPNSGNTIYF. The CDR3 bases are TGTGCCTGCAGACAGGGCAGCCCGAACTCTGGAAACACCATATATTTT.

This clone came up many times. V gene TRBV20-1 combines with J gene TRBJ2-5; TRBD2 matches 7 bases. Germline values: CDR1 DFQATT, CDR2 SNEGSKA (reference sequence). The CDR3 sequence is 15 residues long. With V trimmed by 3 bases and J by 4 bases, 11 bases remained unmatched. The CDR3 here is CSASRAGVGGETQYF. For the CDR3, the DNA is TGCAGTGCTAGTAGGGCGGGAGTAGGAGGAGAGACCCAGTACTTC.